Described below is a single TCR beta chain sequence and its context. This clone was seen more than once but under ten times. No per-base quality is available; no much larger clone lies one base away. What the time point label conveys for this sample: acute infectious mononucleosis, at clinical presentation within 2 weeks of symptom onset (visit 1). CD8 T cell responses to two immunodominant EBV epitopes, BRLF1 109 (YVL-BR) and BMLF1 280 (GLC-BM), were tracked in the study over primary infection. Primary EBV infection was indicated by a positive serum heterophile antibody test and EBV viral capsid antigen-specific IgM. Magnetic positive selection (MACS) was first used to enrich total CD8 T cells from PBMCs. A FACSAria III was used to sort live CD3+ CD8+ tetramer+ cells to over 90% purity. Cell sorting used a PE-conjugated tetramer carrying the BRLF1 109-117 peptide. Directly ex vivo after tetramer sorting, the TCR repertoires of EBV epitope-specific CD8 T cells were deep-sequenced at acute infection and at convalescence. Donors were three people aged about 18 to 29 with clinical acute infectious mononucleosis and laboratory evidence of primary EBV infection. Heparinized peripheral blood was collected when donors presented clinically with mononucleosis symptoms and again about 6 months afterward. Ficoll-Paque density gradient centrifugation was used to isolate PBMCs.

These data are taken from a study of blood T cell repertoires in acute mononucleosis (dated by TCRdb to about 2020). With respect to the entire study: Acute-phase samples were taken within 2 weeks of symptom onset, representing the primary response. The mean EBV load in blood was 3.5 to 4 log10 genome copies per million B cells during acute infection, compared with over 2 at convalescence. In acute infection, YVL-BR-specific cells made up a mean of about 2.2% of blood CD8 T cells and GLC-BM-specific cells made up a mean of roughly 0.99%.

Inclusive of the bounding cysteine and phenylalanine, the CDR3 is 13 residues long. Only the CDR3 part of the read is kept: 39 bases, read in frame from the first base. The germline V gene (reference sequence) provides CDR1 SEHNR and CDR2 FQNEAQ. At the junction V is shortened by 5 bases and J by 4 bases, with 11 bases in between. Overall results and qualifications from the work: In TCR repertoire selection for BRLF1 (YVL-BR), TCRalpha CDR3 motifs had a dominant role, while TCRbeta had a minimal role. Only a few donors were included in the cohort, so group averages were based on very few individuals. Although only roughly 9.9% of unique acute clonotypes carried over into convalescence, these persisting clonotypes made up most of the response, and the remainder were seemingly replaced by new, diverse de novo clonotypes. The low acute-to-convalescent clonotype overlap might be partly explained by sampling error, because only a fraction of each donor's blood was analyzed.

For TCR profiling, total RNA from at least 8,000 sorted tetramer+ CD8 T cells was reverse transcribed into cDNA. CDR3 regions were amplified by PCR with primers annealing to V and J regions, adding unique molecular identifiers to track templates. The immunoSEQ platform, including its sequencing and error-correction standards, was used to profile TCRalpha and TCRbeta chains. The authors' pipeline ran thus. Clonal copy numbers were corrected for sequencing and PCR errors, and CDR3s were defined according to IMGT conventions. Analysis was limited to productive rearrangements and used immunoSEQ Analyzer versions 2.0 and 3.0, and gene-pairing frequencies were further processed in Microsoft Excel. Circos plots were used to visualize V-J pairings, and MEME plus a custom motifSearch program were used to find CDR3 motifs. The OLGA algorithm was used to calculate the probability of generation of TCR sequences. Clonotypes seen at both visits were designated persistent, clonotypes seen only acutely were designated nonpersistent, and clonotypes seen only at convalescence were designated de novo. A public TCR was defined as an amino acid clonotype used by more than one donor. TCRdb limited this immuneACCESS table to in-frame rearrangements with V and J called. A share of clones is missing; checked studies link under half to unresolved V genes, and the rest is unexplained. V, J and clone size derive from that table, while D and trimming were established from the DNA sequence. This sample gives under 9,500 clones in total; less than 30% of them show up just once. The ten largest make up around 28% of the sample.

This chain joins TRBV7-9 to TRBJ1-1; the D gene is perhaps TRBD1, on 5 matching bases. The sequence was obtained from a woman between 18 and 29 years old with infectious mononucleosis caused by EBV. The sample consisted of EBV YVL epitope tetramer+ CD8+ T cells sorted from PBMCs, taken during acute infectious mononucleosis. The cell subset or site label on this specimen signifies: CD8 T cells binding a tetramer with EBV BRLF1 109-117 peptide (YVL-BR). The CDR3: CASSHSGGTEAFF. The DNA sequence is TGTGCCAGCAGCCATTCGGGGGGCACTGAAGCTTTCTTT.